This TCR beta chain emerged from a study of Graves' ophthalmopathy and Graves' hyperthyroidism. The CDR3 runs to 15 residues. Germline values: CDR1 SGDLS, CDR2 YYNGEE. Unmatched junction bases numbered 3, after V lost 0 bases and J lost 1 base. This clonotype showed up many times. From RNA, the CDR3 regions of TCR beta chains were amplified and sequenced. HTBI primers were employed in first-round RT-PCR, then a second-round multiplex PCR followed. One entry per CDR3 protein results from TCRdb running MiXCR on the multiplex PCR reads. The sample lists nearly 400,000 distinct CDR3 sequences; approximately 20% were seen once.

Sequenced sample: peripheral blood. The chain joins TRBV9 to TRBJ2-7; TRBD2 aligns across 8 bases. This receptor was obtained from a woman under 30 with Graves' ophthalmopathy. The CDR3 nucleotides read TGTGCCAGCAGCGTAGCTAGCGGGTTATCCTACGAGCAGTACTTC. This gives the protein CASSVASGLSYEQYF.